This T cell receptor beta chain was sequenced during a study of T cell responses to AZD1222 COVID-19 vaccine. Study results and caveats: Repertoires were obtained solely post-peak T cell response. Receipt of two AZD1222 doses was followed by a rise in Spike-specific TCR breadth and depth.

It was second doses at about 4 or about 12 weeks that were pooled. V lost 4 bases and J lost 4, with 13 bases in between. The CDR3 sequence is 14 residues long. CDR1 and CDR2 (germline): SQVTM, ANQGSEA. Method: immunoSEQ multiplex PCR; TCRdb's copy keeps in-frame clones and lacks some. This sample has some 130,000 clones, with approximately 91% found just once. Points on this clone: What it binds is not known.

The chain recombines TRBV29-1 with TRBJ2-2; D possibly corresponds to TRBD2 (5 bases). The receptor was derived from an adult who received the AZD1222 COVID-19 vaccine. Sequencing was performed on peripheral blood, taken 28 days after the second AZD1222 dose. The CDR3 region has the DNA TGCAGCGTTGTAGAGCTAGCTGGCACCGGGGAGCTGTTTTTT. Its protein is CSVVELAGTGELFF.